This record covers a single T cell receptor beta chain. A follow-up of 18 months without ophthalmopathy meant that hyperthyroidism was stable. Serum thyroxine and TRAb, along with clinical symptoms, thyroid ultrasound and orbital computed tomography, were what diagnosis relied on. Isolation of PBMCs was performed using about 9.9 ml of fresh peripheral blood. The record originates from a study of Graves' ophthalmopathy and Graves' hyperthyroidism. About the study: Before any treatment was given, at initial diagnosis, peripheral blood was collected.

RNA served as the template for amplifying TCR beta CDR3 regions. HTBI primers served in a first-round RT-PCR, which a second-round multiplex PCR followed. From the multiplex PCR reads, TCRdb called clonotypes with MiXCR, one entry per CDR3 protein. Seen here are hundreds of thousands of distinct CDR3 sequences, about a fifth observed once, and the top ten hold roughly 7.4%. Sample: peripheral blood. The receptor comes from a woman under 30 with stable Graves' hyperthyroidism. Some clones in this sample may be carry-over from other donors' samples.

CDR3 loop: CASSSDRGRFGTQYF. Written as DNA, the CDR3 is TGTGCCAGCAGTAGCGACAGGGGGCGCTTCGGGACCCAGTACTTC. V usage is TRBV28 and J usage is TRBJ2-5, with TRBD1 identical over 10 bases. With V trimmed by 5 bases and J by 7 bases, 10 bases remained unmatched. Germline assignment: CDR1 MDHEN and CDR2 SYDVKM. The CDR3 has 15 residues.